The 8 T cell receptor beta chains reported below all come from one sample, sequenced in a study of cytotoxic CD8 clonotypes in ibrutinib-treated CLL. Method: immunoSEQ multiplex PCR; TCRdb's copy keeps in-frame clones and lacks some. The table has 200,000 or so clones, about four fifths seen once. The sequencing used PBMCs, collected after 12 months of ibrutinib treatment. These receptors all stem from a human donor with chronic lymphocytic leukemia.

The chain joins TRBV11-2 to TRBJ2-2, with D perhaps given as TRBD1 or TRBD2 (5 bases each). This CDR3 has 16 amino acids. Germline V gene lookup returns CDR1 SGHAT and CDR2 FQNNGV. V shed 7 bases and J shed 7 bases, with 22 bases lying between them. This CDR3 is CASNGALGSLSGELFF. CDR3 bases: TGTGCCAGCAACGGGGCATTGGGGTCCCTGAGCGGGGAGCTGTTTTTT.

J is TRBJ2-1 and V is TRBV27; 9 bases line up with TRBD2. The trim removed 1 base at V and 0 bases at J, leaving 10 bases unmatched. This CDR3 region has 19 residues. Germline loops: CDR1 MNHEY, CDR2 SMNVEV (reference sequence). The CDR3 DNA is TGTGCCAGCAGTTTATGGGGACTAGCCGCGCTAAGCTCCTACAATGAGCAGTTCTTC. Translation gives CASSLWGLAALSSYNEQFF.

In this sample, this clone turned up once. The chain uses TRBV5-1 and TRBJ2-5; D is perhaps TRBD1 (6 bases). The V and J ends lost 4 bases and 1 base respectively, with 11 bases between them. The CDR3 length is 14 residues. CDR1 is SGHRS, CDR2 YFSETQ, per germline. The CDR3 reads CASSLGTTQETQYF. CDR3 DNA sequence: TGCGCCAGCAGCCTTGGGACAACCCAAGAGACCCAGTACTTC. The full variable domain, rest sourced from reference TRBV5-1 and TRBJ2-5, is KAGVTQTPRYLIKTRGQQVTLSCSPISGHRSVSWYQQTPGQGLQFLFEYFSETQRNKGNFPGRFSGRQFSNSRSEMNVSTLELGDSALYLCASSLGTTQETQYFGPGTRLLVL.

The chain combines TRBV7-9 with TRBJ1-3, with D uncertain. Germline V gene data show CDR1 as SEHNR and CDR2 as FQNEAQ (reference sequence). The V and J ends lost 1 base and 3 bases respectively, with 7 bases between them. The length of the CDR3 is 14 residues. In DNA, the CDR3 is TGTGCCAGCAGCTTAGGCCGCGGTGGAAACACCATATATTTT. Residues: CASSLGRGGNTIYF.

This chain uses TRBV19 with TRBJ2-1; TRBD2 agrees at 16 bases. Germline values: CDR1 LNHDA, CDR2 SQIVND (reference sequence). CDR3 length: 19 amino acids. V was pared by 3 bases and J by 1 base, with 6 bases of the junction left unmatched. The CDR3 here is CASSMGLAGGLGSYNEQFF. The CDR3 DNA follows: TGTGCCAGTAGTATGGGACTAGCGGGAGGGCTCGGGTCCTACAATGAGCAGTTCTTC.

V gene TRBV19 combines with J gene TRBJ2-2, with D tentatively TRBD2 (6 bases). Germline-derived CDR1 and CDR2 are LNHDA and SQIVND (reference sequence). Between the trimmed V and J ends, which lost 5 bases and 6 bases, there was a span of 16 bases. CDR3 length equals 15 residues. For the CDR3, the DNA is TGTGCCAGTAGTCCAAGGCGGGAATCCGCCGGGGAGCTGTTTTTT. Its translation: CASSPRRESAGELFF. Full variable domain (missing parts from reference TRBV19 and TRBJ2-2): DGGITQSPKYLFRKEGQNVTLSCEQNLNHDAMYWYRQDPGQGLRLIYYSQIVNDFQKGDIAEGYSVSREKKESFPLTVTSAQKNPTAFYLCASSPRRESAGELFFGEGSRLTVL.

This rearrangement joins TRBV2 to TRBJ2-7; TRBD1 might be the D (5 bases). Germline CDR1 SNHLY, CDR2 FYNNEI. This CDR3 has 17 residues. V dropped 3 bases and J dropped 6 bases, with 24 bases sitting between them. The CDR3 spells CASSDPSPSRGPVEQYF. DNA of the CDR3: TGTGCCAGCAGTGATCCCAGCCCCTCTAGGGGCCCCGTCGAGCAGTACTTC.

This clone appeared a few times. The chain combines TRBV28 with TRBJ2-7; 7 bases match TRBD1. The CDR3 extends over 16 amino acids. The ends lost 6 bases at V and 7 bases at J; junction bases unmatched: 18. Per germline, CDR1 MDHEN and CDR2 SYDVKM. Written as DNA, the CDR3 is TGTGCCAGCAGCCTAACAGGGGTCTTAGTCGAGCGGGAGCAGTACTTC. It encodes CASSLTGVLVEREQYF.